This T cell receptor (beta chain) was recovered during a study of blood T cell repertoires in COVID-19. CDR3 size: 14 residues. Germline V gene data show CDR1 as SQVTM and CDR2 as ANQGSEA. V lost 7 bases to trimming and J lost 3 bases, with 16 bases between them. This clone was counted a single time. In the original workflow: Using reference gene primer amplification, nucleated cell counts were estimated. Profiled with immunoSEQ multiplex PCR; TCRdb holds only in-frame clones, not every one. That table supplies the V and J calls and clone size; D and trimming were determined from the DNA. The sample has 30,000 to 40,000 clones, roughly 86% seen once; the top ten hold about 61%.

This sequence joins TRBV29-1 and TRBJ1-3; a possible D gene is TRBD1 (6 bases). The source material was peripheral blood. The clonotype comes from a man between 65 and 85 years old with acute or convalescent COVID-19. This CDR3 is CSATGNGLGNTIYF. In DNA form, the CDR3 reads TGCAGCGCCACAGGGAACGGCCTTGGAAACACCATATATTTT.